This T cell receptor beta chain was captured by sequencing in a study of T-cell reconstitution after alpha-beta-depleted transplantation in children. It was with unique molecular identifiers that the TCRbeta library was prepared. TCRdb recomputed calls from the PCR reads with MiXCR, one row per CDR3 protein. This sample carries 230,000 or so distinct CDR3 sequences, roughly a tenth of them seen once, and the ten largest clones take about 4.9%. CDR1 and CDR2 (germline): SGHTA, FQGTGA. CDR3 length: 14 amino acids. Trimming left V 3 bases short and J 3 bases short, with 10 bases between. In this sample, this clonotype turned up many times.

The rearrangement links TRBV7-3 to TRBJ2-3; D perhaps matches TRBD2 (7 bases). Sequences were derived from PBMCs from the stem cell graft donor, sampled from the stem cell graft. The clonotype comes from a human donor who donated a stem cell graft to a child with SCID. CDR3 region: CASSLGGRTDTQYF. The CDR3 DNA reads as TGTGCCAGCAGCTTGGGGGGGCGGACAGATACGCAGTATTTT.